These 18 T cell receptor beta chains were all obtained from the same sample, sequenced in a study of T-cell memory formation after mild COVID-19. A single record per CDR3 protein comes from TCRdb applying MiXCR to the 5' RACE reads. Of fewer than 700,000 distinct CDR3 sequences listed, about a sixth are singletons. The sequencing sample was made of PBMCs or a T cell subset sorted from them (not recorded which). The receptor source for this set is an adult woman who had mild COVID-19 (a few samples of this study predate the infection). Cell type and time point are not known.

The rearrangement links TRBV11-2 to TRBJ1-1; 10 bases are a match to TRBD1. V lost 5 bases, J lost 1 base, and 7 bases stayed unmatched. The V gene's germline CDR1 is SGHAT and CDR2 FQNNGV. The CDR3 extends over 16 amino acids. The CDR3 region has the DNA TGTGCCAGCAGCCCGGGACAGGGGCCGGGGAACACTGAAGCTTTCTTT. Protein: CASSPGQGPGNTEAFF.

This clonotype was recorded many times. The CDR3 region is CASSYGQGSYGYTF. CDR3 nucleotides: TGTGCCAGCAGTTATGGGCAGGGGTCCTATGGCTACACCTTC. V and J are TRBV6-5 and TRBJ1-2; D may be TRBD1 (6 bases). Germline V lookup: CDR1 MNHEY, CDR2 SVGAGI. The CDR3 is 14 amino acids. V lost 3 bases and J 4 bases, leaving 12 bases between the germline ends.

Written as DNA, the CDR3 is TGTGCCAGCAGCCTATGGACGGGATCAGGGGCGCGAACTGAAGCTTTCTTT. It yields the protein CASSLWTGSGARTEAFF. This chain uses TRBV5-6 with TRBJ1-1; TRBD1 might be the D (6 bases). The V gene's germline CDR1 is SGHDT and CDR2 YYEEEE. The CDR3 loop spans 17 amino acids. The ends were cut back, 4 bases at V and 5 bases at J, with 24 bases in the middle.

This clonotype was seen just once. The chain combines TRBV5-6 with TRBJ2-1, with 9 bases that match TRBD1. The J segment lost 0 bases and the V segment lost 1 base, leaving 14 bases of the junction unmatched. Per the germline V gene, CDR1 is SGHDT and CDR2 is YYEEEE. The CDR3 is made up of 20 amino acids. CDR3 coding DNA: TGTGCCAGCAGCTTGTCCCGGGACAGGGTTGTTCGCGGCTCCTACAATGAGCAGTTCTTC. Its translation: CASSLSRDRVVRGSYNEQFF.

J is TRBJ2-3 and V is TRBV24-1, with TRBD2 identical over 8 bases. The V segment lost 6 bases and the J segment 2 bases; nucleotides outside the gene matches: 6. The germline V gene has CDR1 KGHDR and CDR2 SFDVKD. The CDR3 runs to 15 residues. The DNA of the CDR3 is TGTGCCACCAGTCCGGTAGCGGGGCCCACAGATACGCAGTATTTT. It specifies CATSPVAGPTDTQYF.

The chain carries TRBV5-6 and TRBJ2-3, with D perhaps assigned TRBD1 or TRBD2 (7 bases each). The CDR3 totals 13 residues. Germline V lookup: CDR1 SGHDT, CDR2 YYEEEE. V gave up 4 bases and J gave up 6 bases, with 12 bases separating them. The CDR3, as DNA: TGTGCCAGCAGCCACAGGGGAGGGGATACGCAGTATTTT. Amino acids: CASSHRGGDTQYF.

This clonotype was detected a few times. This chain uses TRBV7-8 with TRBJ1-5; D not resolved. Per the germline V gene, CDR1 is SGHVS and CDR2 is FQNEAQ. The CDR3 contains 16 residues. Trimming cost V 1 base and J 6 bases, with 16 bases left between them. The CDR3 region is CASSLVRTQAPQPQHF. The CDR3 DNA sequence: TGTGCCAGCAGCTTAGTAAGGACGCAGGCTCCTCAGCCCCAGCATTTT.

The chain's CDR3 is CASRFDRGPYTEAFF. CDR3 nucleotides: TGTGCCAGCAGGTTCGACAGGGGCCCTTACACTGAAGCTTTCTTT. V is TRBV5-5 and J is TRBJ1-1, with 8 bases fitting TRBD1. Germline CDR1 reads SGHKS; CDR2 reads YYEKEE (reference sequence). This CDR3 has 15 residues. With V trimmed by 5 bases and J by 3 bases, 9 bases remained unmatched.

This clonotype was seen only a few times. The J gene is TRBJ2-6, the V gene TRBV7-2; 7 nucleotides line up with TRBD2. With V trimmed by 11 bases and J by 9 bases, 7 bases remained unmatched. The CDR3 extends over 12 amino acids. Germline CDR1 is SGHTA and CDR2 is FQGNSA. CDR3 nucleotide sequence: TGTGCCGGGATGGGGGGGTTCAACGTCCTGACTTTC. It specifies CAGMGGFNVLTF.

This clonotype was picked up a small number of times. The genes are TRBV5-1 and TRBJ2-3, with 10 bases fitting TRBD2. The CDR3 runs 17 residues. Germline V gives CDR1 SGHRS, CDR2 YFSETQ. Losses at the gene ends were 4 bases for V and 4 bases for J; bases not matched to a gene: 12. The CDR3 region has the DNA TGCGCCAGCAGCACGGGGGCTAGCGGGAGTGCCGCAGATACGCAGTATTTT. Translating it yields CASSTGASGSAADTQYF.

This clonotype has just a few counts. This chain joins TRBV20-1 and TRBJ1-2; 8 nucleotides align to TRBD1. The CDR3 is 13 residues long. The germline V gene has CDR1 DFQATT and CDR2 SNEGSKA (reference sequence). The junction had 8 bases not matched to a gene; V was cut back by 6 bases and J by 5 bases. The CDR3 reads CSANRGIRYGYTF. The CDR3 DNA sequence: TGCAGTGCAAACAGGGGGATACGTTATGGCTACACCTTC.

This clonotype was found many times. The chain couples TRBV7-2 to TRBJ2-3; 9 bases line up with TRBD2. The length of the CDR3 is 18 residues. The V segment lost 5 bases and the J segment 2 bases; nucleotides outside the gene matches: 14. Per germline, CDR1 SGHTA and CDR2 FQGNSA. In DNA, the CDR3 is TGTGCCAGCAGCCCGAATTCGGTAGCGGGAGCCTCCACAGATACGCAGTATTTT. It specifies CASSPNSVAGASTDTQYF.

This clonotype was detected only a few times. The rearrangement links TRBV18 to TRBJ2-3; D is undetermined. The germline CDR1 and CDR2 sequences are KGHSH and LQKENI. The CDR3 runs 14 residues. V was trimmed by 6 bases and J by 6 bases, leaving 16 bases between them. For the CDR3, the DNA is TGTGCCAGCTCCGACGGACGAAACCCGGATACGCAGTATTTT. It codes for CASSDGRNPDTQYF.

This clonotype was seen more than once but under ten times. The chain combines TRBV20-1 with TRBJ2-1, with D tentatively TRBD2 (6 bases). The CDR3 loop spans 13 amino acids. Germline CDR1 reads DFQATT; CDR2 reads SNEGSKA (reference sequence). V lost 5 bases to trimming and J lost 5 bases, with 13 bases between them. The CDR3 DNA is TGCAGTGCTGACTCGGGAGAGGACAATGAGCAGTTCTTC. This encodes CSADSGEDNEQFF.

This clonotype was recorded a few times. This chain connects TRBV10-3 to TRBJ2-7; D possibly corresponds to TRBD2 (5 bases). V shed 3 bases and J shed 0 bases, with 15 bases lying between them. The CDR3 runs 16 residues. Germline V gene data show CDR1 as ENHRY and CDR2 as SYGVKD. The CDR3 is CAISDPGRGFSYEQYF. The CDR3 nucleotides read TGTGCCATCAGTGACCCTGGACGGGGATTCTCCTACGAGCAGTACTTC.

The table lists this clonotype with a few counts. This chain uses TRBV7-6 with TRBJ1-2; tentative D call: TRBD1 (5 bases). The germline V gene encodes CDR1 SGHVS and CDR2 FNYEAQ. The V end lost 1 base, the J end lost 4 bases, and 13 bases lay between the germline ends. The CDR3 consists of 15 residues. The CDR3 sequence is CASSLDHGTAYGYTF. CDR3 bases: TGTGCCAGCAGCTTAGATCATGGGACGGCCTATGGCTACACCTTC.

The chain couples TRBV11-2 to TRBJ1-3; no clear D gene. V lost 2 bases and J 0 bases, leaving 11 bases between the germline ends. Germline lookup yields CDR1 SGHAT and CDR2 FQNNGV. This CDR3 contains 16 residues. CDR3 region: CASSLTITSSGNTIYF. The DNA of the CDR3 is TGTGCCAGCAGCTTAACGATCACGAGCTCTGGAAACACCATATATTTT. The full variable domain, with the rest looked up from reference TRBV11-2 and TRBJ1-3, is EAGVAQSPRYKIIEKRQSVAFWCNPISGHATLYWYQQILGQGPKLLIQFQNNGVVDDSQLPKDRFSAERLKGVDSTLKIQPAKLEDSAVYLCASSLTITSSGNTIYFGEGSWLTVV.

This sequence joins TRBV7-2 and TRBJ2-7; 7 nucleotides match TRBD1. Germline CDR1 reads SGHTA; CDR2 reads FQGNSA. The CDR3 has 15 residues. Trimming cost V 0 bases and J 3 bases; bases outside gene matches: 5. In DNA, the CDR3 is TGTGCCAGCAGCTTAGCAACAGGGGATATCTACGAGCAGTACTTC. Translation: CASSLATGDIYEQYF.